The 30 T cell receptor beta chains reported below all come from one sample, sequenced in a study of post-analysis software for immune sequencing data. Study findings and constraints: Patients showed TRBV5-6, TRBV5-1 and TRBV20-1 among five TRBV segments more frequent than in controls.

Their specific antigens are unknown. Incorporated into the TCR beta cDNA libraries were unique molecular identifiers, which served to reduce PCR and sequencing biases. TCRdb re-called the PCR reads through MiXCR, storing one row per CDR3 protein. The profile covers about 810,000 distinct CDR3 sequences, with 53% appearing a single time and under 6% taken by the ten largest. Sequencing was carried out using blood. The receptors were gathered from a girl aged 5-17 years with multiple sclerosis.

This clonotype turned up a few times. This chain links TRBV29-1 with TRBJ2-4; D gene ambiguous. The CDR3 has 13 amino acids. In germline, CDR1 is SQVTM, CDR2 ANQGSEA. Trimming cost V 5 bases and J 0 bases, with 8 bases left between them. CDR3 nucleotide sequence: TGCAGCGTTTCTATTCTAGCCAAAAACATTCAGTACTTC. As protein: CSVSILAKNIQYF. Using reference TRBV29-1 and TRBJ2-4 for the parts outside the CDR3, the full variable domain is SAVISQKPSRDICQRGTSLTIQCQVDSQVTMMFWYRQQPGQSLTLIATANQGSEATYESGFVIDKFPISRPNLTFSTLTVSNMSPEDSSIYLCSVSILAKNIQYFGAGTRLSVL.

Only a few counts were recorded for this clonotype. The chain employs TRBV24-1 and TRBJ2-7; 8 bases align to TRBD1. The CDR3 totals 14 residues. V lost 4 bases, J lost 5 bases, and 6 bases stayed unmatched. Germline V lookup: CDR1 KGHDR, CDR2 SFDVKD. The CDR3, as DNA: TGTGCCACCAGTGAGCCAGACAGGGGCCACGAGCAGTACTTC. Translation: CATSEPDRGHEQYF.

This clonotype occurred a few times. This chain links TRBV12-3 or TRBV12-4 with TRBJ1-2; D is unclear. The V gene lost 6 bases and the J gene lost 4 bases, with 21 bases spanning the gap. This CDR3 region has 16 residues. The CDR3 coding sequence is TGTGCCAGCAGCCTCACCGGGCCAAGGACGACCTATGGCTACACCTTC. Translated: CASSLTGPRTTYGYTF.

The chain links TRBV12-3 or TRBV12-4 to TRBJ1-6; the D is unclear. V dropped 6 bases and J dropped 5 bases, with 17 bases sitting between them. This CDR3 contains 16 residues. The CDR3 loop is CASSPPSGAHNSPLHF. Written as DNA, the CDR3 is TGTGCCAGCAGCCCCCCATCCGGAGCGCATAATTCACCCCTCCACTTT.

The V and J genes are TRBV7-2 and TRBJ2-3, with 10 bases fitting TRBD2. With 1 base clipped from V and 7 bases from J, the junction kept 2 bases outside the gene matches. This CDR3 region has 14 residues. Germline assignment: CDR1 SGHTA and CDR2 FQGNSA. The CDR3 sequence: CASSLGTSGYTQYF. The CDR3 DNA reads TGTGCCAGCAGCTTAGGGACTAGCGGTTATACGCAGTATTTT.

The chain employs TRBV5-1 and TRBJ2-7, with TRBD2 matching over 10 bases. V lost 5 bases and J lost 0; bases outside the gene matches: 5. This CDR3 has 15 residues. Germline lookup yields CDR1 SGHRS and CDR2 YFSETQ. CDR3 nucleotides: TGCGCCAGCAGGCAGGGACTAGCGACCTCCTACGAGCAGTACTTC. Its translation: CASRQGLATSYEQYF.

CDR3 nucleotides: TGCGCCAGCAGCAATCCAAACATTCGGGATGAGCAGTTCTTC. Protein sequence: CASSNPNIRDEQFF. This sequence joins TRBV5-1 and TRBJ2-1; the D is unclear. V was clipped by 4 bases and J by 8 bases, with 16 bases between them. The CDR3 is made up of 14 amino acids. Per the germline V gene, CDR1 is SGHRS and CDR2 is YFSETQ.

The chain carries TRBV29-1 and TRBJ2-2; D not resolved. The V end was cut by 4 bases, the J end by 7 bases, with 7 bases between. The V gene's germline CDR1 is SQVTM and CDR2 ANQGSEA. The CDR3 contains 11 residues. The CDR3 spells CSVAPVGELFF. The CDR3 nucleotides read TGCAGCGTTGCCCCAGTCGGGGAGCTGTTTTTT.

This clonotype has more than one count but fewer than ten. J is TRBJ1-4 and V is TRBV5-1; D possibly corresponds to TRBD1 (6 bases). V was shortened by 0 bases and J by 14 bases, with 20 bases between the two germline ends. The germline V gene has CDR1 SGHRS and CDR2 YFSETQ. The CDR3 loop spans 15 amino acids. This CDR3 reads CASSLAGGPQDDLFF. CDR3 coding DNA: TGCGCCAGCAGCTTGGCCGGGGGCCCTCAAGACGATCTGTTTTTT.

This chain uses TRBV20-1 with TRBJ2-1; 8 nucleotides match TRBD2. Unmatched junction bases numbered 7, after V lost 5 bases and J lost 4 bases. The CDR3 is 14 residues long. Per the germline V gene, CDR1 is DFQATT and CDR2 is SNEGSKA (reference sequence). CDR3 region: CSASGERGYNEQFF. CDR3 in DNA: TGCAGTGCTTCGGGTGAGCGGGGGTACAATGAGCAGTTCTTC.

The chain links TRBV12-3 or TRBV12-4 to TRBJ2-7; 10 bases map to TRBD2. Trimming took 9 bases from V and 7 from J; bases not matched to a gene: 12. The CDR3 totals 14 residues. The CDR3 protein is CASRLAGVTNEQYF. CDR3 in DNA: TGTGCCAGTCGCCTAGCGGGAGTTACGAATGAGCAGTACTTC.

The rearrangement joins TRBV6-1 to TRBJ2-1; 7 bases match TRBD1. The CDR3 has 17 amino acids. Trimming cost V 2 bases and J 4 bases; bases outside gene matches: 11. Germline CDR1 MNHNS, CDR2 SASEGT. The CDR3 sequence: CASSETRQGRSYNEQFF. The CDR3 DNA follows: TGTGCCAGCAGTGAAACCCGACAGGGAAGGTCGTACAATGAGCAGTTCTTC.

About this clonotype: One end of the junction fails to match germline, which may point to a read error. The chain is built from TRBV5-1 and TRBJ2-4; 7 bases map to TRBD2. Near its end, the DNA agrees better with TRBJ2-7, so the J call may be wrong. The length of the CDR3 is 14 residues. The germline CDR1 and CDR2 sequences are SGHRS and YFSETQ. The CDR3 spells CTSSLGGNTDEQYF. Written as DNA, the CDR3 is TGCACCAGCAGCTTGGGAGGGAACACCGACGAGCAGTACTTC.

The chain links TRBV6-5 to TRBJ2-1, with TRBD1 as a possible D gene (6 bases). The CDR3 loop spans 13 amino acids. The V end lost 0 bases, the J end lost 10 bases, and 10 bases lay between the germline ends. CDR1 MNHEY and CDR2 SVGAGI come from the germline V gene. CDR3 nucleotide sequence: TGTGCCAGCAGTTACTCCAAGCAGGGGGAGCAGTTCTTC. The encoded protein is CASSYSKQGEQFF.

This chain connects TRBV6-6 to TRBJ2-7, with unresolved D. Trimming pared 6 bases from V and 6 bases from J, leaving 15 bases between. Germline V CDR1 and CDR2: MNHNY, SVGAGI (reference sequence). The CDR3 length is 13 residues. CDR3 region: CASRPLWPPEQYF. In DNA form, the CDR3 reads TGTGCCAGCAGACCCCTCTGGCCTCCCGAGCAGTACTTC.

The chain joins TRBV20-1 to TRBJ2-5; D is uncertain. The J call may be mistaken, given a closer DNA end match to TRBJ2-7. Germline assignment: CDR1 DFQATT and CDR2 SNEGSKA (reference sequence). The length of the CDR3 is 14 residues. The CDR3 DNA reads TGCAGTGCCCCGTTCACCGGGCGGTCCTACGAGCAGTACTTC. It specifies CSAPFTGRSYEQYF.

A remark on this clonotype: One end of the junction fails to match germline, which may point to a read error. This rearrangement joins TRBV5-1 to TRBJ2-1, with TRBD2 identical over 7 bases. This CDR3 is 15 amino acids long. Germline assignment: CDR1 SGHRS and CDR2 YFSETQ. In nucleotides, the CDR3 is TGCGCCAGCAGCCATCTAGCGGTTCTAGGCAATGAGCGGTTCTTC. Encoded protein: CASSHLAVLGNERFF.

This chain uses TRBV29-1 with TRBJ1-1, with D perhaps TRBD1 (6 bases). V lost 8 bases to trimming and J lost 7 bases, with 20 bases between them. The CDR3 has 13 residues. CDR1 and CDR2 (germline): SQVTM, ANQGSEA. The CDR3 coding sequence is TGCAGCACCATCTCTGGACAGTACTATGAAGCTTTCTTT. It encodes CSTISGQYYEAFF. The full variable domain, with the rest looked up from reference TRBV29-1 and TRBJ1-1, is SAVISQKPSRDICQRGTSLTIQCQVDSQVTMMFWYRQQPGQSLTLIATANQGSEATYESGFVIDKFPISRPNLTFSTLTVSNMSPEDSSIYLCSTISGQYYEAFFGQGTRLTVV.

The CDR3 bases are TGTGCCACCAGCAGAGGATATGTTTGGGGCCCTGAAGCTTTCTTT. As protein: CATSRGYVWGPEAFF. V gene TRBV15 combines with J gene TRBJ1-1; perhaps TRBD1 as D (5 bases). Germline V gives CDR1 LNHNV, CDR2 YYDKDF (reference sequence). The V end lost 1 base, the J end lost 6 bases, and 15 bases lay between the germline ends. This CDR3 is 15 amino acids long.

The chain couples TRBV7-2 to TRBJ2-4; D is possibly TRBD1 (6 bases). Gene TRBJ2-7 matches the end of the DNA better, so the J call may be wrong. The CDR3 runs 18 residues. Germline values: CDR1 SGHTA, CDR2 FQGNSA. CDR3 amino acids: CASSLVGFNANRVYEQYF. In DNA, the CDR3 is TGTGCCAGCAGCTTAGTTGGGTTTAACGCGAACAGGGTGTACGAGCAGTACTTC.

V and J are TRBV20-1 and TRBJ2-5; 9 bases fit TRBD1. The DNA end favors TRBJ2-7, so the J call may be wrong. This CDR3 contains 15 residues. Germline assignment: CDR1 DFQATT and CDR2 SNEGSKA (reference sequence). Here the CDR3 reads CSARATGGFRREQYF. CDR3 coding DNA: TGCAGTGCTAGGGCAACAGGGGGCTTCCGACGCGAGCAGTACTTC.

The gene calls are TRBV5-6 and TRBJ1-5; 8 bases are shared with TRBD1. This CDR3 is built from 16 residues. With 3 bases clipped from V and 2 bases from J, the junction kept 7 bases outside the gene matches. Germline CDR1 SGHDT, CDR2 YYEEEE. The CDR3 loop reads CASSSYMTGGNQPQHF. CDR3 DNA: TGTGCCAGCAGCTCCTACATGACAGGGGGCAATCAGCCCCAGCATTTT.

About this clonotype itself: One end of the junction fails to match germline, which may point to a read error. This sequence joins TRBV5-1 and TRBJ2-1; 8 positions match TRBD2. The length of the CDR3 is 14 residues. Germline CDR1 and CDR2: SGHRS and YFSETQ. CDR3 sequence: CASRLSGSRNEQFF. The CDR3 DNA follows: TGCGCCAGCCGCTTAAGCGGGAGTAGAAATGAGCAGTTCTTC.

Regarding this clonotype: At one end, the junction sequence differs from germline, possibly due to a read error. The gene calls are TRBV5-1 and TRBJ2-5; D may be TRBD1 (5 bases). Germline V CDR1 and CDR2: SGHRS, YFSETQ. The CDR3 has 13 residues. This chain's CDR3 is CASSLAGIETQYF. The CDR3 DNA follows: TGTGCCAGCAGCTTGGCAGGGATTGAGACCCAGTACTTC.

The chain links TRBV11-2 to TRBJ2-7; TRBD2 matches 10 bases. This CDR3 contains 15 residues. Germline values: CDR1 SGHAT, CDR2 FQNNGV. With V trimmed by 4 bases and J by 1 base, 4 bases remained unmatched. This chain's CDR3 is CASSWTSGPSYEQYF. CDR3 sequence (DNA): TGTGCCAGCAGCTGGACTAGCGGACCTTCCTACGAGCAGTACTTC.

The chain carries TRBV7-9 and TRBJ1-2, with D unresolved. V lost 7 bases and J 3 bases, leaving 12 bases between the germline ends. Germline V gene data show CDR1 as SEHNR and CDR2 as FQNEAQ (reference sequence). The CDR3 contains 13 residues. CDR3 protein: CASTYRDDYGYTF. The CDR3 DNA is TGTGCCAGCACCTACCGGGATGACTATGGCTACACCTTC.

This chain connects TRBV3-1 to TRBJ2-7; D tentatively reads TRBD1 or TRBD2 (5 bases each). The ends were cut back, 4 bases at V and 5 bases at J, with 18 bases in the middle. In germline, CDR1 is LGHDT, CDR2 YNNKEL (reference sequence). The CDR3 length is 15 residues. The CDR3 here is CASSLRGRRFHEQYF. The DNA for the CDR3 is TGTGCCAGCAGCCTTCGGGGCAGGAGGTTCCACGAGCAGTACTTC.

Note on this clonotype: The junction departs from the called germline gene at one end, perhaps through a read error. The rearrangement joins TRBV12-3 or TRBV12-4 to TRBJ2-5, with 8 bases identical to TRBD1. CDR3 size: 14 residues. CDR3 residues: CAGSLRTGMETQYF. CDR3 DNA sequence: TGTGCCGGCAGTTTGAGGACAGGGATGGAGACCCAGTACTTC.

Note on this clonotype: A read error is possible here, since a much larger clone lies one base away. The rearrangement uses TRBV2 and TRBJ2-1; D possibly corresponds to TRBD2 (5 bases). The end of the DNA aligns better with TRBJ2-7, so the J call may be wrong. The CDR3 consists of 14 residues. Germline V CDR1 and CDR2: SNHLY, FYNNEI. This CDR3 reads CASSTGSSYNEQYF. CDR3 in DNA: TGTGCCAGTTCGACTGGGAGCTCCTACAATGAGCAGTACTTC.

This clonotype was found a few times. The rearrangement uses TRBV6-5 and TRBJ2-1; TRBD2 agrees at 14 bases. Per the germline V gene, CDR1 is MNHEY and CDR2 is SVGAGI. The CDR3 runs 19 residues. V shed 2 bases, J shed 0 bases, and the junction held 6 bases outside the gene matches. Here the CDR3 reads CASSYSGLAGGSSYNEQFF. The CDR3 coding sequence is TGTGCCAGCAGTTACAGTGGACTAGCGGGAGGCAGCTCCTACAATGAGCAGTTCTTC.